Included here is one T cell receptor (beta chain) sequence, with context. The data were taken from a study of blood T cell repertoires in COVID-19. In the study overall: In each case, the material was cDNA or gDNA derived from T cells, B-cell-depleted T cells, or PBMCs.

This CDR3 has 14 amino acids. Germline V gene data show CDR1 as SGHDT and CDR2 as YYEEEE. The V end was cut by 0 bases, the J end by 0 bases, with 4 bases between. Repertoires were generated with immunoSEQ multiplex PCR, while TCRdb's copy carries only in-frame clones and drops some. The sample has around 130,000 clones, about 76% seen once. The sequenced material came from peripheral blood. The chain links TRBV5-6 to TRBJ1-5; D call uncertain. The clonotype was recovered from a man older than 75 with acute or convalescent COVID-19. The CDR3 region has the DNA TGTGCCAGCAGCTTGGGCGTTAGCAATCAGCCCCAGCATTTT. Translated, it gives CASSLGVSNQPQHF.